This note documents a single T cell receptor (beta chain) sequence. From germline, CDR1 is SGHVS and CDR2 FQNEAQ. Trimming cost V 6 bases and J 5 bases, with 13 bases left between them. The CDR3 length is 14 residues. This entry is derived from a study of shared clonotypes between healthy human individuals. In the original workflow: As immunoSEQ supplied junction-only sequences (without quality scores), filtering differed. TCRdb keeps only in-frame clones here, not all; method: immunoSEQ multiplex PCR. V and J calls and clone size come straight from that table; D and trimming were deduced from the DNA. This table has some 2 million clones, 95% appearing once. Donors had no recently reported acute infections or vaccinations and were HIV-negative.

The sequence derives from a man between 18 and 29 years old in good health. Sequenced: naive CD4+ T cells sorted from blood. Subset of the sample: CD45RA+ positively selected. This chain joins TRBV7-8 and TRBJ1-4; TRBD1 is a possible D gene (6 bases). The chain's CDR3 is CASSPGGRNEKLFF. The CDR3 nucleotides are TGTGCCAGCAGTCCCGGGGGGCGGAATGAAAAACTGTTTTTT.